The sequence of this T cell receptor (beta chain) was determined in a study of persistence of HIV-infected CD4 T cells. Points on this clone: Its specificity is not known.

The libraries were made with immunoSEQ version 4 in survey mode. The data were produced by immunoSEQ multiplex PCR, yet TCRdb's version contains in-frame clones alone and is incomplete. Counted here are about 36,000 clones, 80% to 85% occurring once; the ten biggest clones make up roughly 1%. Cells were stimulated with overlapping HIV-1 Gag 15-mer peptides. CD40L/CD69 double-negative CD45RO-high memory CD4+ T cells were collected. Stimulated PBMCs had first been depleted of CD8+ T cells. This TCR derives from an adult with HIV. The donor label of this sample is uncertain. The sequences come from cultured CD4+ T cells from PBMCs, collected from a patient who received antiretroviral therapy.

The CDR3 reads CASSLSRTGAEAFF. As DNA, the CDR3 is TGCGCCAGCAGCTTGTCCAGGACAGGCGCTGAAGCTTTCTTT. The chain uses TRBV5-1 and TRBJ1-1; TRBD1 matches 7 bases. Germline lookup yields CDR1 SGHRS and CDR2 YFSETQ. The CDR3 runs 14 residues. J lost 6 bases, V lost 1 base, and 6 bases had no gene match. Drawing the rest from reference TRBV5-1 and TRBJ1-1, the complete variable domain is KAGVTQTPRYLIKTRGQQVTLSCSPISGHRSVSWYQQTPGQGLQFLFEYFSETQRNKGNFPGRFSGRQFSNSRSEMNVSTLELGDSALYLCASSLSRTGAEAFFGQGTRLTVV.